This TCR beta chain originates from a study of T-cell memory formation after mild COVID-19. As for the study in general: Largely donor-specific TCR clusters were found. Whole-study results and caveats: Later expanders leaned CD4+, whereas day 15 to 85 contracting clones were balanced CD4/CD8.

In TCRdb, the 5' RACE reads were re-called with MiXCR into one record per CDR3 protein. Seen here are 68,000 or so distinct CDR3 sequences, about a sixth observed once, and the top ten hold under 35%. V lost 1 base, J lost 5 bases, and 18 bases lay in between. Germline V gene sequence: CDR1 SGHNT, CDR2 YYREEE (reference sequence). The CDR3 totals 16 residues. This clonotype was seen a handful of times. Its antigen is as yet unknown. Material: PBMCs or a T cell subset sorted from them (not recorded which). The rearrangement links TRBV5-4 to TRBJ1-2, with D perhaps matching TRBD1 (5 bases). This clonotype originated in an adult woman who had mild COVID-19 (a few samples of this study predate the infection). Cell type and time point are not known. CDR3 amino acids: CASSLSGDSYEYGYTF. The CDR3 DNA is TGTGCCAGCAGCTTGTCGGGGGACTCTTATGAATATGGCTACACCTTC.